The T cell receptor (beta chain) under discussion was sequenced for a study of T cells after yellow fever vaccination. Overall study context: Fractions with few cells were prepared using SMART-Seq v4 Ultra Low Input.

On this clonotype: What it recognizes is unknown.

Trimming stripped 4 bases from V and 8 bases from J, with 7 bases between. The CDR3 covers 11 residues. The germline V gene has CDR1 SGHRS and CDR2 YFSETQ. TCRdb redid the calling of the 5' RACE reads with MiXCR, one entry per CDR3 protein. Of about 350,000 distinct CDR3 sequences detected, over 4% appear once; the ten largest clones hold around 23%. The study's findings and limits: Reappearing after the booster were most of the clones from primary vaccination (roughly 96% CD4, 85% to 90% CD8). There was a small share of clonotypes that showed up in both the CD4 and CD8 compartments. Within FACS-sorted repertoires, abundant clonotypes contaminating from the bulk population could be present.

The chain employs TRBV5-1 and TRBJ2-1; D is possibly TRBD2 (5 bases). Sequenced material: PBMCs, taken 5 days after the yellow fever booster vaccination. The sequence was collected from a man between 18 and 29 years old who received the YFV17D yellow fever vaccine. The CDR3 DNA follows: TGCGCCAGCAGCCAGGAGGATGAGCAGTTCTTC. It encodes CASSQEDEQFF.